This TCR beta chain was captured by sequencing in a study of Graves' ophthalmopathy and Graves' hyperthyroidism. Notes on the study in general: In blood appeared most of the expanded thyroid clonotypes whose frequency exceeded 0.001.

Researchers took RNA transcripts and amplified TCR beta CDR3 regions from them. The authors performed first-round RT-PCR with HTBI primers and then a second-round multiplex PCR. TCRdb recomputed calls from the multiplex PCR reads with MiXCR, one row per CDR3 protein. This table holds about 740,000 distinct CDR3 sequences, 40% found once. CDR3 length: 14 residues. V lost 5 bases to trimming and J lost 1 base; unmatched junction nucleotides: 4. Orbital computed tomography, together with clinical symptoms, serum thyroxine, TRAb and thyroid ultrasound, was used for diagnosis. This clonotype was observed a single time. The antigen remains undetermined. Because it lacks the conserved phenylalanine or tryptophan at the end, this CDR3 is likely a read error.

The receptor's source is an adult man with Graves' ophthalmopathy. The chain is built from TRBV12-3 or TRBV12-4 and TRBJ1-1, with 7 positions matching TRBD1. Sequencing used peripheral blood. CDR3 sequence: CASSRTGRNTEAFL. The CDR3 region has the DNA TGTGCCAGCAGTCGGACAGGCCGGAACACTGAAGCTTTCCTT.